Listed below are T cell receptor beta chains from one sample, sequenced in a study of blood T cell repertoires in COVID-19. Method: immunoSEQ multiplex PCR; TCRdb's copy keeps in-frame clones and lacks some. The profile shows approximately 170,000 clones, 88% of them singletons. The sequencing sample was made of peripheral blood. These receptors all come from a man between 60 and 75 years old with acute or convalescent COVID-19. The CDR3 runs from the conserved cysteine through the conserved F or W. The order of the fields is J gene, clone size, D gene, V gene, CDR3 DNA, CDR3 protein. The D gene is left open where the match is weak. Some rows mark clone size as missing; the rest say once, few, many or name a class of expanded clone.

TRBJ2-4	.	.	TRBV12-5	TGTGCTAGCAGTCGGGAGGCCAAAAACATTCAGTACTTC	CASSREAKNIQYF
TRBJ2-2	.	TRBD2	TRBV6-4	TGTGCCAGCAGTGGGACTAGCGGGAGCACCGGGGAGCTGTTTTTT	CASSGTSGSTGELFF
TRBJ2-5	.	.	TRBV5-1	TGCGCCAGCAGCTTCGGGACAAGACAAGAGACCCAGTACTTC	CASSFGTRQETQYF
TRBJ1-5	.	.	TRBV6-1	TGTGCCAGCACCAAAAGGGGCGATGGCAATCAGCCCCAGCATTTT	CASTKRGDGNQPQHF
TRBJ1-5	once	.	TRBV5-6	TGTGCCAGCAGCTTCGGGGTGGGTCAGCCCCAGCATTTT	CASSFGVGQPQHF
TRBJ1-1	.	.	TRBV30	TGTGCCTGGAGTGATCCTGCGGGGGGCGAAGCTTTCTTT	CAWSDPAGGEAFF
TRBJ1-2	many	.	TRBV7-9	TGTGCCAGCGAACAGAACTATGGCTACACCTTC	CASEQNYGYTF
TRBJ2-5	.	.	TRBV5-6	TGTGCCAGCAGCGCCTGGGGGGGCTCCGGAGAGACCCAGTACTTC	CASSAWGGSGETQYF
TRBJ1-2	few	.	TRBV7-2	TGTGCCAGCAGCCTCCCCCCCTGGAGGGCGGGGTCGGGTTCGCATGGCTACACCTTC	CASSLPPWRAGSGSHGYTF
TRBJ2-3	.	TRBD1	TRBV5-4	TGTGCCAGCAGCTTGAACAGGGGCAGAGATACGCAGTATTTT	CASSLNRGRDTQYF
TRBJ2-5	.	TRBD1	TRBV5-1	TGCGCCAGCAGCTTGGCGGGACAGGGGAGTGGAGAGACCCAGTACTTC	CASSLAGQGSGETQYF